What follows are 2 T cell receptor beta chains derived from one specimen sequenced in a study of OX40 agonist ivuxolimab in advanced cancers. Sequencing was performed with immunoSEQ multiplex PCR; in TCRdb, only in-frame clones are kept and a portion is missing. The data hold around 100,000 clones, with about 91% observed a single time. The material was CD4+ or CD8+ T cells sorted from blood, obtained in a trial of the OX40 agonist ivuxolimab. The receptor set was obtained from an adult with an advanced solid tumor such as melanoma, head and neck, liver or kidney cancer.

In this sample, this clone turned up once. V usage is TRBV19 and J usage is TRBJ1-5, with TRBD1 matching 9 bases. V shed 4 bases, J shed 0 bases, and the junction held 7 bases outside the gene matches. Germline V gene lookup returns CDR1 LNHDA and CDR2 SQIVND (reference sequence). The CDR3 runs to 17 residues. Here the CDR3 reads CASSKVDRGNSNQPQHF. The CDR3 nucleotides read TGTGCCAGTAGTAAAGTGGACAGGGGCAATAGCAATCAGCCCCAGCATTTT.

The CDR3 coding sequence is TGTGCCAGGGGTGGGACAGGGGGATCCTACGAGCAGTACTTC. It encodes CARGGTGGSYEQYF. The rearrangement links TRBV2 to TRBJ2-7; TRBD1 matches 11 bases. With V trimmed by 9 bases and J by 1 base, 5 bases remained unmatched. The germline V gene encodes CDR1 SNHLY and CDR2 FYNNEI. This CDR3 region has 14 residues.